This T cell receptor (beta chain) appears in the sequencing data of a study of PD-L1 blockade in urothelial cancer. On the study more broadly: Patients, treated from 2014 onward, received atezolizumab 1,200 mg intravenously every 3 weeks. Blood analyses occurred 3 weeks (second dose) and 6 weeks post treatment start.

This table comes from immunoSEQ multiplex PCR, and its TCRdb copy is limited to in-frame clones, with some not included. The data show 100,000 to 150,000 clones, more than 75% seen once. The junction had 20 bases not matched to a gene; V was cut back by 10 bases and J by 2 bases. This CDR3 contains 19 residues. The germline V gene has CDR1 SGHAT and CDR2 FQNNGV. Sample time point: peripheral blood 6 weeks after treatment start. The receptor comes from a man aged 45-60 years with urothelial cancer. The sample here was PBMCs, taken around atezolizumab (anti-PD-L1) treatment. J is TRBJ2-3 and V is TRBV11-2, with 11 bases lining up with TRBD2. CDR3 residues: CATTHPRDFSGRATDTQYF. CDR3 nucleotides: TGTGCCACCACCCACCCCCGGGACTTTAGCGGGAGGGCCACAGATACGCAGTATTTT.